The clone carrying this T cell receptor (beta chain) has only a few counts. Germline trimming cut 5 bases from V and 11 bases from J; bases unmatched to any gene: 7. The germline gives CDR1 MDHEN, CDR2 SYDVKM. The length of the CDR3 is 14 residues. The sample is drawn from a study of blood T cell repertoires in COVID-19. Study background: The United States, Italy and Spain provided the acute and convalescent COVID-19 samples. PBMCs, B-cell-depleted T cells, or T cells were the source of the cDNA or gDNA that made up the material.

Original data processing: Reference gene primer amplification gave estimated nucleated cell counts. Sequencing used immunoSEQ multiplex PCR; TCRdb keeps in-frame clones, though not all of them. V, J and clone size are taken as reported in that table, and D and trimming were inferred from the DNA itself. This sample yields a few hundred thousand clones, of which 88% are seen a single time; 11% belongs to the top ten. Seattle participants joined during active infection and were tracked over time. The sequenced sample consisted of peripheral blood. The rearrangement joins TRBV28 to TRBJ1-6; 9 bases map to TRBD1. This TCR derives from a woman in her 30s with COVID-19, enrolled during active disease. The CDR3 nucleotides are TGTGCCAGCAGTCCGGGACAGGGAAGAACACCCCTCCACTTT. This encodes CASSPGQGRTPLHF.